The 31 T cell receptor beta chains given below trace back to one sample, sequenced in a study of T cells after yellow fever vaccination. Using its own MiXCR run on the 5' RACE reads, TCRdb lists one record per CDR3 protein. The sample holds some 320,000 distinct CDR3 sequences, roughly 4.3% seen once. The sample was PBMCs, taken 15 days after the yellow fever booster vaccination. These receptors were collected from a young man who received the YFV17D yellow fever vaccine.

This clonotype was observed a handful of times. The chain uses TRBV6-6 and TRBJ2-1; 11 nucleotides match TRBD1. V dropped 6 bases and J dropped 4; count of bases not matched to a gene: 5. CDR3 length: 15 residues. From germline, CDR1 is MNHNY and CDR2 SVGAGI (reference sequence). The CDR3 sequence: CASRAGTGGYNEQFF. CDR3 nucleotides: TGTGCCAGCAGGGCCGGGACAGGGGGTTACAATGAGCAGTTCTTC.

J is TRBJ2-3 and V is TRBV5-5, with D perhaps TRBD2 (5 bases). Trimming took 1 base from V and 9 from J, leaving 15 bases between them. The CDR3 is 14 amino acids. CDR1 SGHKS and CDR2 YYEKEE come from the germline V gene (reference sequence). CDR3 bases: TGTGCCAGCAGCTTGCCGAGCCCCGGGGAAACGCAGTATTTT. Translating it yields CASSLPSPGETQYF.

V usage is TRBV4-1 and J usage is TRBJ1-3, with a tentative D call TRBD1 (6 bases). V gave up 3 bases and J gave up 0 bases, with 24 bases separating them. Germline loops: CDR1 MGHRA, CDR2 YSYEKL. The CDR3 contains 20 residues. CDR3 amino acids: CASSHVTGQKVGNSGNTIYF. CDR3 nucleotides: TGCGCCAGCAGCCATGTAACTGGACAGAAGGTGGGCAACTCTGGAAACACCATATATTTT.

The chain employs TRBV6-5 and TRBJ2-5, with D possibly TRBD2 on 5 matching bases. Germline V gene lookup returns CDR1 MNHEY and CDR2 SVGAGI. CDR3 length: 16 residues. The V end was cut by 2 bases, the J end by 4 bases, with 17 bases between. DNA for the CDR3: TGTGCCAGCAGTTACACCCCGGGGTACCCCCCAGAGACCCAGTACTTC. Protein product: CASSYTPGYPPETQYF.

The chain recombines TRBV4-2 with TRBJ1-1; D perhaps matches TRBD1 (5 bases). The CDR3 has 12 residues. Per the germline V gene, CDR1 is LGHNA and CDR2 is YNFKEQ. Trimming shortened V by 4 bases and J by 7 bases, and 10 bases separated the two germline ends. The CDR3 sequence: CASSLLGVEAFF. DNA for the CDR3: TGTGCCAGCAGCCTACTAGGGGTTGAAGCTTTCTTT.

This clonotype appeared many times. This sequence joins TRBV5-1 and TRBJ2-1, with D possibly being TRBD2 (6 bases). The CDR3 extends over 15 amino acids. V shed 1 base and J shed 5 bases, with 13 bases lying between them. Germline V gene lookup returns CDR1 SGHRS and CDR2 YFSETQ. The CDR3 sequence: CASSLSGLLDNEQFF. In nucleotides, the CDR3 is TGCGCCAGCAGCTTGTCGGGACTCCTCGACAATGAGCAGTTCTTC.

The chain combines TRBV20-1 with TRBJ2-7; possible D gene TRBD2, 6 bases. The CDR3 consists of 15 residues. V lost 5 bases and J 0 bases, leaving 17 bases between the germline ends. Looked up from germline, CDR1 is DFQATT and CDR2 is SNEGSKA (reference sequence). CDR3 DNA: TGCAGTGCTGTACTACGCCGGGGGATCTCCTACGAGCAGTACTTC. This sequence encodes CSAVLRRGISYEQYF.

This clonotype was counted a few times. This chain uses TRBV5-6 with TRBJ2-5; the D gene is possibly TRBD2 (5 bases). Looked up from germline, CDR1 is SGHDT and CDR2 is YYEEEE. This CDR3 comprises 14 residues. V lost 4 bases and J 5 bases, leaving 15 bases between the germline ends. The chain's CDR3 is CASSAREGGETQYF. For the CDR3, the DNA is TGTGCCAGCAGCGCACGAGAGGGTGGGGAGACCCAGTACTTC.

This clonotype showed up many times. The chain carries TRBV7-2 and TRBJ2-3; D call uncertain. The CDR3 covers 13 residues. Per the germline V gene, CDR1 is SGHTA and CDR2 is FQGNSA. Trimming left V 0 bases short and J 5 bases short, with 6 bases between. Here the CDR3 reads CASSLASLDTQYF. Here the CDR3 DNA reads TGTGCCAGCAGCTTAGCTAGCTTAGATACGCAGTATTTT.

This clonotype was counted at least ten times. CDR3 in amino acids: CASSLGGRSDTQYF. DNA for the CDR3: TGTGCCAGCAGCTTAGGCGGCAGGTCAGATACGCAGTATTTT. The chain links TRBV7-2 to TRBJ2-3; no reliable D call. There are 14 residues in the CDR3. Germline-derived CDR1 and CDR2 are SGHTA and FQGNSA. V was clipped by 1 base and J by 4 bases, with 9 bases between them. The entire variable domain, with the rest obtained from reference TRBV7-2 and TRBJ2-3, is as follows: GAGVSQSPSNKVTEKGKDVELRCDPISGHTALYWYRQSLGQGLEFLIYFQGNSAPDKSGLPSDRFSAERTGGSVSTLTIQRTQQEDSAVYLCASSLGGRSDTQYFGPGTRLTVL.

This clonotype showed up many times. The rearrangement joins TRBV7-2 to TRBJ1-1; D ambiguous. The ends were cut back, 1 base at V and 5 bases at J, with 17 bases in the middle. The CDR3 contains 16 residues. CDR1 and CDR2 from the germline V gene are SGHTA and FQGNSA. CDR3 nucleotides: TGTGCCAGCAGCTTAGGGGCAGCCCCTAGAGGGACTGAAGCTTTCTTT. It yields the protein CASSLGAAPRGTEAFF.

This clonotype has at least ten counts. V is TRBV20-1 and J is TRBJ2-5, with 7 bases fitting TRBD1. The CDR3 extends over 14 amino acids. V was clipped by 2 bases and J by 5 bases; unmatched bases: 8. Germline V CDR1 and CDR2: DFQATT, SNEGSKA (reference sequence). The CDR3 sequence is CSARKGAARETQYF. The CDR3 DNA follows: TGCAGTGCTAGAAAGGGGGCGGCCCGGGAGACCCAGTACTTC.

This clonotype was seen ten or more times. The rearrangement links TRBV11-2 to TRBJ2-3; 9 nucleotides agree with TRBD2. This CDR3 contains 15 residues. Per the germline V gene, CDR1 is SGHAT and CDR2 is FQNNGV. Losses at the gene ends were 6 bases for V and 2 bases for J; bases not matched to a gene: 6. CDR3 nucleotides: TGTGCCAGCAGGCAAAAGCGGGGGGCCACAGATACGCAGTATTTT. It encodes CASRQKRGATDTQYF.

The chain uses TRBV7-2 and TRBJ1-4; TRBD1 agrees at 8 bases. The CDR3 is made up of 15 amino acids. Trimming took 2 bases from V and 5 from J; bases not matched to a gene: 4. The V gene's germline CDR1 is SGHTA and CDR2 FQGNSA. As DNA, the CDR3 is TGTGCCAGCAGCTTAACGGCAGGGGGCAATGAAAAACTGTTTTTT. Translation gives CASSLTAGGNEKLFF.

This clonotype was observed a few times. This chain uses TRBV20-1 with TRBJ1-1, with 9 nucleotides matching TRBD1. After removal of 5 bases from V and 3 bases from J, the junction contained 7 bases not matched to a gene. The CDR3 covers 14 residues. Germline V gene data show CDR1 as DFQATT and CDR2 as SNEGSKA (reference sequence). CDR3 region: CSAHRGPGDTEAFF. The CDR3 coding sequence is TGCAGTGCTCACAGGGGGCCAGGGGACACTGAAGCTTTCTTT.

This clonotype was found many times. The rearrangement joins TRBV7-3 to TRBJ2-7; 10 bases agree with TRBD2. Trimming cost V 10 bases and J 3 bases; bases outside gene matches: 9. The CDR3 has 14 residues. Germline CDR1 SGHTA, CDR2 FQGTGA. CDR3 DNA sequence: TGTGCCAACCCGAGCGGGGGGGCCCTCTACGAGCAGTACGTC. Its protein is CANPSGGALYEQYV.

This clonotype appeared a few times. This chain uses TRBV14 with TRBJ2-5; the D gene could be TRBD1 or TRBD2 (5 bases each). The CDR3 contains 15 residues. V lost 5 bases, J lost 5 bases, and 18 bases lay in between. The V gene's germline CDR1 is SGHDN and CDR2 FVKESK. CDR3 nucleotides: TGTGCCAGCAGCTTAACCTCGAGGGGTGTGGAGACCCAGTACTTC. This sequence encodes CASSLTSRGVETQYF.

CDR3 residues: CASSTEGTSTEAFF. The CDR3, as DNA: TGTGCCAGTAGTACGGAGGGCACGAGCACTGAAGCTTTCTTT. The chain employs TRBV19 and TRBJ1-1, with D unclear. This CDR3 has 14 residues. Germline values: CDR1 LNHDA, CDR2 SQIVND (reference sequence). V lost 4 bases, J lost 4 bases, and 13 bases lay in between.

This clonotype has only a few counts. This rearrangement joins TRBV4-1 to TRBJ2-3; unclear D gene. The CDR3 extends over 16 amino acids. CDR1 is MGHRA, CDR2 YSYEKL, per germline. With 0 bases removed from V and 2 bases from J, the gap between germline ends came to 12 bases. The DNA for the CDR3 is TGCGCCAGCAGCCAAGACGCAGGAGCCTCCACAGATACGCAGTATTTT. This translates into CASSQDAGASTDTQYF.

This clonotype was picked up many times. The V gene is TRBV7-3, the J gene TRBJ2-1; TRBD1 aligns across 12 bases. CDR3 size: 15 residues. Germline V gene data show CDR1 as SGHTA and CDR2 as FQGTGA. V shed 5 bases, J shed 7 bases, and the junction held 6 bases outside the gene matches. This CDR3 is CASSGTGGVLNEQFF. CDR3 bases: TGTGCCAGCAGCGGGACAGGGGGCGTGTTGAATGAGCAGTTCTTC.

This clonotype was found a few times. In DNA, the CDR3 is TGTGCCAGCAGCTTACTTGGGGTAGGGAGCACAGATACGCAGTATTTT. Translating gives CASSLLGVGSTDTQYF. This sequence joins TRBV7-2 and TRBJ2-3, with D hard to call. Germline loops: CDR1 SGHTA, CDR2 FQGNSA. V dropped 2 bases and J dropped 0 bases, with 12 bases sitting between them. This CDR3 is 16 amino acids long.

There are many counts of this clonotype. The chain carries TRBV6-2 or TRBV6-3 and TRBJ2-7; tentative D call: TRBD1 (5 bases). The CDR3 covers 11 residues. Trimming stripped 7 bases from V and 3 bases from J, with 7 bases between. Germline lookup yields CDR1 MNHEY and CDR2 SVGEGT. CDR3 sequence reads: CASTQGYEQYF. The CDR3 DNA follows: TGTGCCAGCACCCAGGGCTACGAGCAGTACTTC.

This clonotype was seen a few times. This rearrangement joins TRBV11-2 to TRBJ2-1; 10 bases fit TRBD2. The CDR3 is made up of 16 amino acids. Germline V lookup: CDR1 SGHAT, CDR2 FQNNGV. V dropped 5 bases and J dropped 2; count of bases not matched to a gene: 6. As DNA, the CDR3 is TGTGCCAGCAGCACTTGGAGCGGGGGGGCCTACAATGAGCAGTTCTTC. Its protein is CASSTWSGGAYNEQFF. The complete variable domain, with remaining parts taken from reference TRBV11-2 and TRBJ2-1, reads EAGVAQSPRYKIIEKRQSVAFWCNPISGHATLYWYQQILGQGPKLLIQFQNNGVVDDSQLPKDRFSAERLKGVDSTLKIQPAKLEDSAVYLCASSTWSGGAYNEQFFGPGTRLTVL.

In this sample, this clonotype turned up once. This sequence joins TRBV4-2 and TRBJ2-1; TRBD2 aligns across 8 bases. J lost 2 bases, V lost 0 bases, and 6 bases had no gene match. The V gene's germline CDR1 is LGHNA and CDR2 YNFKEQ. The CDR3 spans 17 residues. CDR3 bases: TGTGCCAGCAGCCAAGATCATGGGCGGGGGGCCTACAATGAGCAGTTCTTC. It yields the protein CASSQDHGRGAYNEQFF.

V is TRBV5-6 and J is TRBJ2-1; the D gene could be TRBD1 or TRBD2 (5 bases each). The V end lost 4 bases, the J end lost 0 bases, and 20 bases lay between the germline ends. This CDR3 region has 18 residues. Germline CDR1 SGHDT, CDR2 YYEEEE. The CDR3 loop is CASSDWHGARNSYNEQFF. Written as DNA, the CDR3 is TGTGCCAGCAGCGATTGGCACGGGGCCCGCAACTCCTACAATGAGCAGTTCTTC.

This sequence joins TRBV7-9 and TRBJ2-5; either TRBD1 or TRBD2 may supply D (5 bases each). V lost 4 bases and J 4 bases, leaving 19 bases between the germline ends. Germline V gene sequence: CDR1 SEHNR, CDR2 FQNEAQ (reference sequence). This CDR3 contains 16 residues. For the CDR3, the DNA is TGTGCCAGCAGCTCAAGTTACGGGGCGAGGGGAGAGACCCAGTACTTC. Protein sequence: CASSSSYGARGETQYF. Full variable domain (rest looked up from reference TRBV7-9 and TRBJ2-5): DTGVSQNPRHKITKRGQNVTFRCDPISEHNRLYWYRQTLGQGPEFLTYFQNEAQLEKSRLLSDRFSAERPKGSFSTLEIQRTEQGDSAMYLCASSSSYGARGETQYFGPGTRLLVL.

A few counts support this clonotype. The rearrangement joins TRBV28 to TRBJ1-5; the match to TRBD1 covers 11 bases. The ends lost 7 bases at V and 6 bases at J; junction bases unmatched: 8. Germline lookup yields CDR1 MDHEN and CDR2 SYDVKM. CDR3 length equals 15 residues. The CDR3 region has the DNA TGTGCCAGCAACCCCGGGACAGGGGGAGTTCAGCCCCAGCATTTT. This sequence encodes CASNPGTGGVQPQHF.

The chain joins TRBV19 to TRBJ1-3, with D uncertain. V dropped 11 bases and J dropped 1 base, with 15 bases sitting between them. CDR1 is LNHDA and CDR2 is SQIVND in the germline V gene (reference sequence). This CDR3 has 14 residues. CDR3 sequence reads: CAPVYPGSGNTIYF. CDR3 DNA: TGTGCCCCAGTATACCCGGGATCTGGAAACACCATATATTTT.

This clonotype was counted many times. The chain carries TRBV5-5 and TRBJ1-1; TRBD1 agrees at 7 bases. Germline CDR1 and CDR2: SGHKS and YYEKEE (reference sequence). CDR3 size: 17 residues. J lost 2 bases, V lost 4 bases, and 14 bases had no gene match. The CDR3 DNA reads as TGTGCCAGCAGCCCCAGGGGGGAGGTCATCAGAAACACTGAAGCTTTCTTT. Protein: CASSPRGEVIRNTEAFF.

This clonotype came up many times. DNA of the CDR3: TGCGCCAGCAGCTTGGACCCGACCTACAATGAGCAGTTCTTC. Translation gives CASSLDPTYNEQFF. The chain is built from TRBV5-1 and TRBJ2-1; D unresolved. Germline lookup yields CDR1 SGHRS and CDR2 YFSETQ. The CDR3 covers 14 residues. The V end was cut by 0 bases, the J end by 2 bases, with 6 bases between. Drawing the rest from reference TRBV5-1 and TRBJ2-1, the complete variable domain is KAGVTQTPRYLIKTRGQQVTLSCSPISGHRSVSWYQQTPGQGLQFLFEYFSETQRNKGNFPGRFSGRQFSNSRSEMNVSTLELGDSALYLCASSLDPTYNEQFFGPGTRLTVL.

This clonotype occurred many times. The J gene is TRBJ1-1, the V gene TRBV7-2; no firm D call. The CDR3 loop spans 14 amino acids. Germline V gene sequence: CDR1 SGHTA, CDR2 FQGNSA. V was trimmed by 6 bases and J by 4 bases, leaving 15 bases between them. CDR3 nucleotide sequence: TGTGCCAGCAGGTCCCTGGTCCGGCGCACTGAAGCTTTCTTT. Translated: CASRSLVRRTEAFF.